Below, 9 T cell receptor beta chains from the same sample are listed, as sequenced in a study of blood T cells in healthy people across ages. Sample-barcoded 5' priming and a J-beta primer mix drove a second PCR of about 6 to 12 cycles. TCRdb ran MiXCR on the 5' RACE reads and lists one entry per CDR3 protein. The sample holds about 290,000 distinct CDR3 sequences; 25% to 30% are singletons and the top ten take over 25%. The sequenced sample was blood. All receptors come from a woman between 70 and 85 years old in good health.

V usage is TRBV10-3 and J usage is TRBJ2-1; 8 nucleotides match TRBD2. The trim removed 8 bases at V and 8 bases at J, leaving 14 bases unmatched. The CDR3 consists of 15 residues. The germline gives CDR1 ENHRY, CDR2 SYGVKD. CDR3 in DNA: TGTGCCATCGGGTTGGCTCCGGGAGGGGAGGATGAGCAGTTCTTC. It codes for CAIGLAPGGEDEQFF.

Written as DNA, the CDR3 is TGTGCCAGCATTAACCAGGAGCCCTACGAGCAGTACTTC. Translation gives CASINQEPYEQYF. The chain carries TRBV28 and TRBJ2-5, with no clear D. The assigned J gene may be wrong: the sequence end matches TRBJ2-7 better. In germline, CDR1 is MDHEN, CDR2 SYDVKM. This CDR3 region has 13 residues.

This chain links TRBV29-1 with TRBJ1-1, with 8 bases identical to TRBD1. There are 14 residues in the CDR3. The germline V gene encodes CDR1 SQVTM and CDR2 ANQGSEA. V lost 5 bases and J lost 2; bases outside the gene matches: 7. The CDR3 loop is CSVSGGWANTEAFF. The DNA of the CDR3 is TGCAGCGTTTCAGGGGGCTGGGCTAACACTGAAGCTTTCTTT.

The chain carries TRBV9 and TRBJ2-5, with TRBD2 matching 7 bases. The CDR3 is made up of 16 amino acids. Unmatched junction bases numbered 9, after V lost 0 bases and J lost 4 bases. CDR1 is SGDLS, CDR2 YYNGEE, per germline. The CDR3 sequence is CASSVVGTSDGETQYF. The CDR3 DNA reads TGTGCCAGCAGCGTAGTAGGAACTAGCGACGGAGAGACCCAGTACTTC. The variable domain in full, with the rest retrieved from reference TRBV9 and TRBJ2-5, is DSGVTQTPKHLITATGQRVTLRCSPRSGDLSVYWYQQSLDQGLQFLIQYYNGEERAKGNILERFSAQQFPDLHSELNLSSLELGDSALYFCASSVVGTSDGETQYFGPGTRLLVL.

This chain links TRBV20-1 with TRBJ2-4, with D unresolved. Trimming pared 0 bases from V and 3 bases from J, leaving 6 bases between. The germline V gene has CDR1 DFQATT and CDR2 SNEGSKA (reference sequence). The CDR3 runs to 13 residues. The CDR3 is CSARDRGKNIQYF. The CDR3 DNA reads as TGCAGTGCTAGAGATCGCGGCAAAAACATTCAGTACTTC.

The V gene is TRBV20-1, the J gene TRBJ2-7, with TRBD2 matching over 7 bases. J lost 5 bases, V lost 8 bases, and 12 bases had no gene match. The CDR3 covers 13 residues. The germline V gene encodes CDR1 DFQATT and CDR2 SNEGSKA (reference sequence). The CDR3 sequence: CSSPDGGRDEQYF. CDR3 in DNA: TGCAGTTCCCCCGACGGGGGGAGGGACGAGCAGTACTTC.

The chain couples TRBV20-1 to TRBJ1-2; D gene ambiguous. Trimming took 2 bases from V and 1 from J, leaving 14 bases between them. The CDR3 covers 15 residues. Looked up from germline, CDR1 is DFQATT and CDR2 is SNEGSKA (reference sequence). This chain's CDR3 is CSARPPSTLNYGYTF. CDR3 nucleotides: TGCAGTGCTAGACCTCCAAGCACCCTTAACTATGGCTACACCTTC.

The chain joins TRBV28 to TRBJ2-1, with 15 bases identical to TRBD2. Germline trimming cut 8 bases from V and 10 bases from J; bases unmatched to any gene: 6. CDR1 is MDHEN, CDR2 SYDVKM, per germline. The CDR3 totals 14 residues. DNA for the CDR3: TGTGCCAGCGGACTAGCGGGAGGGCCGTGGGAGCAGTTCTTC. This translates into CASGLAGGPWEQFF.

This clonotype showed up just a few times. The CDR3 DNA sequence: TGTGCCAGCAGCCAGAGACAGGAAACCACTGAAGCTTTCTTT. Its translation is CASSQRQETTEAFF. The chain combines TRBV3-1 with TRBJ1-1, with a weak D call TRBD1 (6 bases). CDR1 and CDR2 from the germline V gene are LGHDT and YNNKEL (reference sequence). CDR3 size: 14 residues. V lost 3 bases, J lost 4 bases, and 12 bases lay in between.